These T cell receptor beta chains were read from a single sample in a study of blood T cell repertoires in COVID-19. TCRdb's table, derived via immunoSEQ multiplex PCR, lists solely in-frame clones and lacks some. The sample shows over 80,000 clones, 75% to 85% of them seen only once. Input material: peripheral blood. The source is a woman aged 70-85 years with acute or convalescent COVID-19. Both conserved end residues are part of each CDR3. D genes are given only for firm matches. The size of a clone is reported for some rows only, either as once, few or many, or as a class for expanded clones.

CDR3 protein: CASVNDGGSSYEQYF
CDR3 DNA: TGTGCCAGCGTCAACGATGGCGGGAGCTCCTACGAGCAGTACTTC
clone size: -
CDR3 length: 15
V gene: TRBV7-9
J gene: TRBJ2-7
D gene: TRBD2

CDR3 protein: CASSQVQAIEKLFF
CDR3 DNA: TGTGCCAGCAGCCAAGTCCAGGCGATTGAAAAACTGTTTTTT
clone size: -
CDR3 length: 14
V gene: TRBV4-2
J gene: TRBJ1-4
D gene: -

CDR3 protein: CASRLAGGPSWELFF
CDR3 DNA: TGTGCCAGCCGATTAGCGGGAGGGCCTAGTTGGGAGCTGTTTTTT
clone size: -
CDR3 length: 15
V gene: TRBV11-2
J gene: TRBJ2-2
D gene: TRBD2

CDR3 protein: CASSLGDSRDAEAFF
CDR3 DNA: TGCGCCAGCAGCTTGGGGGACAGTAGAGATGCTGAAGCTTTCTTT
clone size: many
CDR3 length: 15
V gene: TRBV5-1
J gene: TRBJ1-1
D gene: TRBD1

CDR3 protein: CASSLDPGMDTQYF
CDR3 DNA: TGTGCCAGCAGCTTAGACCCGGGGATGGATACGCAGTATTTT
clone size: -
CDR3 length: 14
V gene: TRBV7-9
J gene: TRBJ2-3
D gene: -

CDR3 protein: CASSLRGATNEKLFF
CDR3 DNA: TGTGCCAGCAGTCTCCGGGGGGCAACTAATGAAAAACTGTTTTTT
clone size: -
CDR3 length: 15
V gene: TRBV6-6
J gene: TRBJ1-4
D gene: -

CDR3 protein: CASRSGGSGNQPQHF
CDR3 DNA: TGTGCCAGCAGGTCCGGGGGTTCCGGCAATCAGCCCCAGCATTTT
clone size: -
CDR3 length: 15
V gene: TRBV6-5
J gene: TRBJ1-5
D gene: -

CDR3 protein: CASSLGLDADTQYF
CDR3 DNA: TGCGCCAGCAGCTTGGGACTAGATGCAGATACGCAGTATTTT
clone size: -
CDR3 length: 14
V gene: TRBV5-1
J gene: TRBJ2-3
D gene: -

CDR3 protein: CASRKSRGTVYGYTF
CDR3 DNA: TGTGCCAGCAGGAAATCCCGGGGAACGGTTTATGGCTACACCTTC
clone size: once
CDR3 length: 15
V gene: TRBV6-5
J gene: TRBJ1-2
D gene: -

CDR3 protein: CASSYGGQGGELFF
CDR3 DNA: TGTGCCAGCAGCTACGGGGGTCAAGGCGGGGAGCTGTTTTTT
clone size: -
CDR3 length: 14
V gene: TRBV2
J gene: TRBJ2-2
D gene: -

CDR3 protein: CASSMQAKGNQPQHF
CDR3 DNA: TGTGCCAGTAGTATGCAGGCTAAGGGCAATCAGCCCCAGCATTTT
clone size: -
CDR3 length: 15
V gene: TRBV19
J gene: TRBJ1-5
D gene: -

CDR3 protein: CSVEGQVAGELFF
CDR3 DNA: TGCAGCGTTGAAGGCCAGGTAGCCGGGGAGCTGTTTTTT
clone size: -
CDR3 length: 13
V gene: TRBV29-1
J gene: TRBJ2-2
D gene: -

CDR3 protein: CSVAGIAGTGGINEKLFF
CDR3 DNA: TGCAGCGTTGCAGGGATTGCGGGAACAGGGGGCATAAATGAAAAACTGTTTTTT
clone size: -
CDR3 length: 18
V gene: TRBV29-1
J gene: TRBJ1-4
D gene: TRBD1

CDR3 protein: CASSIATRKGSNQPQHF
CDR3 DNA: TGTGCCAGTAGTATAGCTACTAGAAAAGGTAGCAATCAGCCCCAGCATTTT
clone size: -
CDR3 length: 17
V gene: TRBV19
J gene: TRBJ1-5
D gene: -

CDR3 protein: CASSPGLIENIQYF
CDR3 DNA: TGCGCCAGCAGCCCGGGACTAATCGAAAACATTCAGTACTTC
clone size: -
CDR3 length: 14
V gene: TRBV5-1
J gene: TRBJ2-4
D gene: TRBD2

CDR3 protein: CASSPRGAEDLNSPLHF
CDR3 DNA: TGTGCCAGCAGCCCCCGCGGAGCGGAAGATCTTAATTCACCCCTCCACTTT
clone size: -
CDR3 length: 17
V gene: TRBV9
J gene: TRBJ1-6
D gene: -

CDR3 protein: CAWKVAGDWNEQFF
CDR3 DNA: TGTGCCTGGAAAGTGGCGGGAGATTGGAATGAGCAGTTCTTC
clone size: few
CDR3 length: 14
V gene: TRBV30
J gene: TRBJ2-1
D gene: TRBD2